These 10 T cell receptor beta chains share one sample of origin, sequenced in a study of spatial heterogeneity in lung cancer. Time point indicated: sample taken at primary tumor resection. TCRdb called the 5' RACE reads again in MiXCR, with one record for every CDR3 protein. The sample has around 120 distinct CDR3 sequences, over 20% seen once. Study-level findings and limits: For expanded intratumoral alpha and beta TCRs, counts tracked tumor mutation counts.

Which antigens these TCRs recognize remains unknown. The sample consisted of lung tumor tissue, taken at surgery. All receptors come from a male donor with early-stage non-small cell lung cancer.

This clonotype appeared a few times. Little can be read into the size of this beta chain, an off-target read in a library designed for alpha chains. The chain combines TRBV7-2 with TRBJ1-1; possible D gene TRBD1, 6 bases. Germline values: CDR1 SGHTA, CDR2 FQGNSA. The CDR3 consists of 15 residues. V was trimmed by 2 bases and J by 4 bases, leaving 14 bases between them. The CDR3 loop is CASSLQGLSVTEAFF. CDR3 sequence (DNA): TGTGCCAGCAGCTTACAGGGGCTTAGCGTCACTGAAGCTTTCTTT.

Judged by abundance, this clonotype is hyperexpanded. Since the library was made to target alpha chains, this beta chain is a stray read and its abundance is not meaningful. The rearrangement joins TRBV24-1 to TRBJ2-2, with a tentative D call TRBD2 (5 bases). V was shortened by 5 bases and J by 3 bases, with 9 bases between the two germline ends. Germline CDR1 is KGHDR and CDR2 is SFDVKD. The CDR3 has 14 amino acids. As DNA, the CDR3 is TGTGCCACCAGTGCGGCGGGCTACACCGGGGAGCTGTTTTTT. It encodes CATSAAGYTGELFF.

By its share, this clonotype is hyperexpanded. Since it is a stray read in a library aimed at alpha chains, this beta chain has a size that is not meaningful. This sequence joins TRBV5-6 and TRBJ2-1; possible D gene TRBD2, 5 bases. Germline V gene lookup returns CDR1 SGHDT and CDR2 YYEEEE. Between the trimmed V and J ends, which lost 10 bases and 3 bases, there was a span of 11 bases. CDR3 length: 12 amino acids. This chain's CDR3 is CASGLDYNEQFF. In DNA, the CDR3 is TGTGCCTCGGGGTTAGACTACAATGAGCAGTTCTTC. Filled out from reference TRBV5-6 and TRBJ2-1, the complete variable domain reads DAGVTQSPTHLIKTRGQQVTLRCSPKSGHDTVSWYQQALGQGPQFIFQYYEEEERQRGNFPDRFSGHQFPNYSSELNVNALLLGDSALYLCASGLDYNEQFFGPGTRLTVL.

By share, this clonotype counts as hyperexpanded. The library was designed around alpha chains, so this beta chain is a stray read whose abundance carries little weight. The V and J genes are TRBV4-3 and TRBJ2-1; TRBD2 agrees at 11 bases. The CDR3 contains 17 residues. V lost 1 base and J lost 4; bases outside the gene matches: 6. Looked up from germline, CDR1 is LGHNA and CDR2 is YSLEER. This CDR3 reads CASSQGRIAGGYNEQFF. The DNA for the CDR3 is TGCGCCAGCAGCCAAGGTCGTATAGCGGGGGGGTACAATGAGCAGTTCTTC.

Notes on this clonotype: The library was built for alpha chains, so this beta chain is an off-target read and its size means little. The J gene is TRBJ2-7, the V gene TRBV5-1, with D perhaps matching TRBD1 (6 bases). V was trimmed by 4 bases and J by 2 bases, leaving 16 bases between them. The germline gives CDR1 SGHRS, CDR2 YFSETQ. The length of the CDR3 is 15 residues. CDR3 sequence: CASSQQGFGAYEQYF. CDR3 coding DNA: TGCGCCAGCAGCCAACAGGGTTTTGGGGCCTACGAGCAGTACTTC.

This clonotype rates as large (0.1 to 1%). With the library built for alpha chains, this beta chain is off target and its frequency is not meaningful. The V call is TRBV7-9, the J call TRBJ2-3, with 9 bases aligning to TRBD2. Germline loops: CDR1 SEHNR, CDR2 FQNEAQ (reference sequence). The CDR3 runs 15 residues. V shed 5 bases, J shed 4 bases, and the junction held 7 bases outside the gene matches. This CDR3 is CASSVRTSEADTQYF. CDR3 nucleotide sequence: TGTGCCAGCAGCGTACGGACTAGCGAGGCAGATACGCAGTATTTT.

This clonotype is large within its sample. The library was prepared for alpha chains; this beta chain is a stray read, so its frequency means little. This chain joins TRBV19 and TRBJ1-5; 8 bases agree with TRBD1. The CDR3 loop spans 15 amino acids. CDR1 is LNHDA, CDR2 SQIVND, per germline (reference sequence). J was trimmed by 4 bases and V by 8 bases; bases with no gene match: 10. CDR3 protein: CASGIEDRANQPQHF. In DNA form, the CDR3 reads TGTGCCAGTGGGATCGAGGACAGGGCTAATCAGCCCCAGCATTTT. The full variable domain, completed using reference TRBV19 and TRBJ1-5, is DGGITQSPKYLFRKEGQNVTLSCEQNLNHDAMYWYRQDPGQGLRLIYYSQIVNDFQKGDIAEGYSVSREKKESFPLTVTSAQKNPTAFYLCASGIEDRANQPQHFGDGTRLSIL.

This clonotype was observed a few times. This beta chain slipped into a library made for alpha chains as a stray read, so its size is not meaningful. The chain is built from TRBV6-2 or TRBV6-3 and TRBJ1-2; 7 bases agree with TRBD1. J gave up 4 bases and V 6 bases, and 8 bases lay outside the gene matches. This CDR3 spans 14 amino acids. The germline V gene has CDR1 MNHEY and CDR2 SVGEGT. The CDR3 reads CASSLTGTVYGYTF. CDR3 nucleotide sequence: TGTGCCAGCAGCCTAACCGGGACAGTCTATGGCTACACCTTC.

By sample fraction, this clonotype is large (0.1 to 1%). The size of this beta chain means little, since it is a stray read in a library made for alpha chains. The chain recombines TRBV7-2 with TRBJ1-1; possibly TRBD1 for D (5 bases). This CDR3 region has 14 residues. With 2 bases removed from V and 5 bases from J, the gap between germline ends came to 12 bases. Germline CDR1 and CDR2: SGHTA and FQGNSA. The CDR3 bases are TGTGCCAGCAGCTTAAGTATCGGGGGGACTGAAGCTTTCTTT. It yields the protein CASSLSIGGTEAFF.

Concerning this clonotype: This beta chain lies outside the target of a library built for alpha chains; its clone size means little. V and J are TRBV7-2 and TRBJ1-2, with D uncertain. The CDR3 extends over 13 amino acids. V was clipped by 4 bases and J by 2 bases, with 8 bases between them. CDR1 is SGHTA and CDR2 is FQGNSA in the germline V gene. The CDR3 protein is CASSSQLNYGYTF. The CDR3 coding sequence is TGTGCCAGCAGCTCCCAGTTGAACTATGGCTACACCTTC.